These T cell receptor beta chains were read from a single sample in a study of sequential checkpoint blockade in melanoma. Only in-frame clones appear in the TCRdb table, and some are missing; sequencing was by immunoSEQ multiplex PCR. The repertoire holds 35,000 to 50,000 clones, 86% seen once, with 9.5% to 15% in the top ten. The starting material was CD8+ T cells sorted from blood (inferred from file names), obtained from a patient given nivolumab and ipilimumab in sequence. Every receptor here comes from a human donor with melanoma. Both conserved end residues are part of each CDR3. The D gene is left open where the match is weak. A clone size is listed for some rows: how often the clone was seen (once, few, many), or a class if it is expanded.

length: 15
J: TRBJ1-1
size: once
D: TRBD1
V: TRBV9
DNA: TGTGCCAGCAGCGCCCCGGGACAGGTAAACACTGAAGCTTTCTTT
CDR3: CASSAPGQVNTEAFF

length: 13
J: TRBJ1-1
size: NA
D: NA
V: TRBV11-3
DNA: TGTGCCAGCAGCTTAGATCGGGGGACTGAAGCTTTCTTT
CDR3: CASSLDRGTEAFF

length: 13
J: TRBJ2-1
size: NA
D: NA
V: TRBV4-3
DNA: TGCGCCAGCAGCCCGGAGGAAGAGGATGAGCAGTTCTTC
CDR3: CASSPEEEDEQFF

length: 14
J: TRBJ1-3
size: NA
D: NA
V: TRBV6-1
DNA: TGTGCCAGCACTGTCCTTCAGGGTGCAAACACCATATATTTT
CDR3: CASTVLQGANTIYF

length: 16
J: TRBJ2-7
size: NA
D: TRBD2
V: TRBV15
DNA: TGTGCCACCAGCAGCCTGACTAGCGGGAATCCCTACGAGCAGTACTTC
CDR3: CATSSLTSGNPYEQYF

length: 15
J: TRBJ2-3
size: NA
D: TRBD2
V: TRBV9
DNA: TGTGCCAGCAGCTGGTTAGCGGGAGGCACGGATACGCAGTATTTT
CDR3: CASSWLAGGTDTQYF

length: 17
J: TRBJ2-2
size: NA
D: NA
V: TRBV5-4
DNA: TGTGCCAGCAGCCCCCATGGGTACAGGGTAAACACCGGGGAGCTGTTTTTT
CDR3: CASSPHGYRVNTGELFF

length: 13
J: TRBJ1-1
size: NA
D: NA
V: TRBV19
DNA: TGTGCCAGTAGTCTGGGCCCCTACACTGAAGCTTTCTTT
CDR3: CASSLGPYTEAFF

length: 13
J: TRBJ1-2
size: NA
D: NA
V: TRBV19
DNA: TGTGCCAGTAGTGCAGGGGTGGGCTATGGCTACACCTTC
CDR3: CASSAGVGYGYTF

length: 17
J: TRBJ2-3
size: NA
D: NA
V: TRBV4-1
DNA: TGCGCCAGCAGCCAAGTTCCCTTAGCGGGACAGGGAGATACGCAGTATTTT
CDR3: CASSQVPLAGQGDTQYF

length: 12
J: TRBJ1-1
size: few
D: NA
V: TRBV12-5
DNA: TGTGCTAGTGGTTTGCCGGGTACTGAAGCTTTCTTT
CDR3: CASGLPGTEAFF

length: 11
J: TRBJ2-7
size: NA
D: NA
V: TRBV7-8
DNA: TGTGCCAGCAGCCCCGCCTACGAGCAGTACTTC
CDR3: CASSPAYEQYF

length: 14
J: TRBJ2-7
size: NA
D: NA
V: TRBV16
DNA: TGTGCCAGCAGCCAAGGGCAGGGGAACTACGAGCAGTACTTC
CDR3: CASSQGQGNYEQYF

length: 16
J: TRBJ1-2
size: NA
D: TRBD1
V: TRBV27
DNA: TGTGCCAGCGGAATAGCGAGAGGGGGCTTGGACTATGGCTACACCTTC
CDR3: CASGIARGGLDYGYTF

length: 11
J: TRBJ2-2
size: NA
D: NA
V: TRBV19
DNA: TGTGCCAGTAGTAATATCGGGGAGCTGTTTTTT
CDR3: CASSNIGELFF

length: 14
J: TRBJ1-4
size: NA
D: NA
V: TRBV9
DNA: TGTGCCAGCAGCGGGGGGGCAACTAATGAAAAACTGTTTTTT
CDR3: CASSGGATNEKLFF

length: 15
J: TRBJ2-4
size: NA
D: TRBD2
V: TRBV19
DNA: TGTGCCAGTAGTTTTGGCGGGAGGAGCAAAAACATTCAGTACTTC
CDR3: CASSFGGRSKNIQYF

length: 12
J: TRBJ1-5
size: NA
D: NA
V: TRBV7-9
DNA: TGTGCCAGCAGCTTCCCGAATCAGCCCCAGCATTTT
CDR3: CASSFPNQPQHF

length: 14
J: TRBJ1-3
size: NA
D: NA
V: TRBV10-3
DNA: TGTGCCATCAGTGACCGACTCTCTGGAAACACCATATATTTT
CDR3: CAISDRLSGNTIYF

length: 17
J: TRBJ2-1
size: NA
D: NA
V: TRBV4-2
DNA: TGTGCCAGCAGCCAAGATGGGACTGGCGCAGCGTTCGATGAGCAGTTCTTC
CDR3: CASSQDGTGAAFDEQFF

length: 16
J: TRBJ2-1
size: NA
D: NA
V: TRBV14
DNA: TGTGCCAGCAGCCAAGGTCTTCAGGGCGCCTACAATGAGCAGTTCTTC
CDR3: CASSQGLQGAYNEQFF

length: 13
J: TRBJ2-7
size: NA
D: TRBD1
V: TRBV30
DNA: TGTGCCTACCGGGACAGACAGTCCTACGAGCAGTACTTC
CDR3: CAYRDRQSYEQYF

length: 12
J: TRBJ1-4
size: once
D: TRBD1
V: TRBV7-9
DNA: TGTGCCAGCAGTTTCGCCACAGGGGAACTGTTTTTT
CDR3: CASSFATGELFF

length: 14
J: TRBJ2-7
size: NA
D: NA
V: TRBV27
DNA: TGTGCCAGCAGTTTTGCAGGGCCCCGACGCGAGCAGTACTTC
CDR3: CASSFAGPRREQYF

length: 14
J: TRBJ1-5
size: NA
D: NA
V: TRBV2
DNA: TGTGCCAGCAGACCCAGTTATAGCAATCAGCCCCAGCATTTT
CDR3: CASRPSYSNQPQHF

length: 14
J: TRBJ1-4
size: NA
D: TRBD1
V: TRBV27
DNA: TGTGCCAGCAGTCCCAGGGGGCGTAGTGAAAAACTGTTTTTT
CDR3: CASSPRGRSEKLFF

length: 13
J: TRBJ1-1
size: NA
D: NA
V: TRBV11-1
DNA: TGTGCCAGCAGCTTGAGACAGAACACTGAAGCTTTCTTT
CDR3: CASSLRQNTEAFF

length: 12
J: TRBJ2-1
size: NA
D: NA
V: TRBV27
DNA: TGTGCCAGCAGTTTCGATAGCAATGAGCAGTTCTTC
CDR3: CASSFDSNEQFF

length: 16
J: TRBJ2-7
size: NA
D: NA
V: TRBV2
DNA: TGTGCCAGCAGTGAAGTTGGAGGGTCCTCCTCCTACGAGCAGTACTTC
CDR3: CASSEVGGSSSYEQYF

length: 18
J: TRBJ2-6
size: NA
D: TRBD2
V: TRBV4-1
DNA: TGCGCCAGCAGCCAAGAACGGATAGCGGGAGCTGGGGCCAACGTCCTGACTTTC
CDR3: CASSQERIAGAGANVLTF

length: 16
J: TRBJ2-2
size: NA
D: TRBD2
V: TRBV27
DNA: TGTGCCAGCAGTTTTGTGGCGGGAGTAGCCACCGGGGAGCTGTTTTTT
CDR3: CASSFVAGVATGELFF

length: 17
J: TRBJ2-2
size: few
D: NA
V: TRBV10-2
DNA: TGCGCCAGCAGTGAGGGGGTACTAGCACTGAACACCGGGGAGCTGTTTTTT
CDR3: CASSEGVLALNTGELFF

length: 15
J: TRBJ2-5
size: NA
D: NA
V: TRBV27
DNA: TGTGCCAGCAGTTTTAGCGGGACAGGGCAAGAGACCCAGTACTTC
CDR3: CASSFSGTGQETQYF

length: 15
J: TRBJ2-2
size: NA
D: TRBD2
V: TRBV4-1
DNA: TGCGCCAGCAGCGGTAGCGGGAGTGGGACCGGGGAGCTGTTTTTT
CDR3: CASSGSGSGTGELFF

length: 15
J: TRBJ2-3
size: NA
D: TRBD2
V: TRBV4-3
DNA: TGCGCCAGCAGCCGGGTAGCGGGAGGGTTAGATACGCAGTATTTT
CDR3: CASSRVAGGLDTQYF

length: 12
J: TRBJ2-7
size: NA
D: NA
V: TRBV29-1
DNA: TGCAGCGCACTGGGACAAGCCTACGAGCAGTACTTC
CDR3: CSALGQAYEQYF

length: 15
J: TRBJ2-1
size: NA
D: TRBD2
V: TRBV27
DNA: TGTGCCAGCAGTCCCGGTGGGCAAGCGGGAAATGAGCAGTTCTTC
CDR3: CASSPGGQAGNEQFF

length: 12
J: TRBJ2-3
size: once
D: NA
V: TRBV27
DNA: TGTGCCAGCAGTCCCCGGCTGGAGGCGCAGTATTTT
CDR3: CASSPRLEAQYF

length: 16
J: TRBJ1-2
size: NA
D: NA
V: TRBV11-2
DNA: TGTGCCAGCAGCTTAGGGTCGCCTTACTCTAACTATGGCTACACCTTC
CDR3: CASSLGSPYSNYGYTF

length: 15
J: TRBJ2-1
size: NA
D: TRBD2
V: TRBV9
DNA: TGTGCCAGCAGCGTAGAGGGGCTAGCGGGAGGTGAGCAGTTCTTC
CDR3: CASSVEGLAGGEQFF

length: 16
J: TRBJ1-4
size: NA
D: TRBD1
V: TRBV7-3
DNA: TGTGCCAGCAGCTTAAAGGCGGAACAGGGGAATGAAAAACTGTTTTTT
CDR3: CASSLKAEQGNEKLFF

length: 15
J: TRBJ2-7
size: few
D: TRBD1
V: TRBV13
DNA: TGTGCCAGCAGCTTTGCGGGGACAGGGCTCTACGAGCAGTACTTC
CDR3: CASSFAGTGLYEQYF

length: 16
J: TRBJ2-1
size: NA
D: NA
V: TRBV7-9
DNA: TGTGCCAGCAGCTTAAGACCCCTGGGCGTCTACAATGAGCAGTTCTTC
CDR3: CASSLRPLGVYNEQFF

length: 14
J: TRBJ1-2
size: few
D: TRBD1
V: TRBV9
DNA: TGTGCCAGCAGCTACGGACAGGGAGAGTATGGCTACACCTTC
CDR3: CASSYGQGEYGYTF

length: 14
J: TRBJ1-2
size: NA
D: TRBD1
V: TRBV11-2
DNA: TGTGCCAGCACCCAATTGACAGGGGAATATGGCTACACCTTC
CDR3: CASTQLTGEYGYTF

length: 14
J: TRBJ2-1
size: NA
D: TRBD1
V: TRBV27
DNA: TGTGCCAGCAGTTCGGGACAGTCCTACAATGAGCAGTTCTTC
CDR3: CASSSGQSYNEQFF

length: 16
J: TRBJ2-7
size: NA
D: NA
V: TRBV7-2
DNA: TGTGCCAGCAGTTATACAGGGTATAGGGATTTCTACGAGCAGTACTTC
CDR3: CASSYTGYRDFYEQYF

length: 18
J: TRBJ2-3
size: NA
D: TRBD2
V: TRBV7-9
DNA: TGTGCCAGCGCCCCCGCTATGCCGGGAGGGCCGGGCACAGATACGCAGTATTTT
CDR3: CASAPAMPGGPGTDTQYF

length: 15
J: TRBJ1-2
size: once
D: NA
V: TRBV27
DNA: TGTGCCAGCAGTCCAAGGACAGATTACTACTATGGCTACACCTTC
CDR3: CASSPRTDYYYGYTF

length: 13
J: TRBJ2-3
size: NA
D: NA
V: TRBV6-6
DNA: TGTGCCAGCAGTGAGGCTCTTCCGAATACGCAGTATTTT
CDR3: CASSEALPNTQYF

length: 17
J: TRBJ1-3
size: few
D: NA
V: TRBV7-9
DNA: TGTGCCAGCAGCCCCTCCAGCGGACTGAGCTCTGGAAACACCATATATTTT
CDR3: CASSPSSGLSSGNTIYF

length: 15
J: TRBJ2-1
size: NA
D: NA
V: TRBV19
DNA: TGTGCCAGTAGTGTGGACAGTTCGGGATACAATGAGCAGTTCTTC
CDR3: CASSVDSSGYNEQFF

length: 19
J: TRBJ2-1
size: NA
D: NA
V: TRBV27
DNA: TGTGCCAGCAGCAGACAGGCCGTTGCTTTGGGGCGCTCCTACAATGAGCAGTTCTTC
CDR3: CASSRQAVALGRSYNEQFF

length: 14
J: TRBJ1-1
size: NA
D: TRBD1
V: TRBV7-9
DNA: TGTGCCAGCAGCACCGGACAGGGGAACACTGAAGCTTTCTTT
CDR3: CASSTGQGNTEAFF

length: 15
J: TRBJ1-3
size: medium-sized
D: NA
V: TRBV7-9
DNA: TGTGCCAGCAGAGGTACAGGCTTCTCTGGAAACACCATATATTTT
CDR3: CASRGTGFSGNTIYF